These 23 T cell receptor beta chains were sequenced from one sample in a study of blood T cell repertoires in COVID-19. Profiling relied on immunoSEQ multiplex PCR, and the TCRdb table lists in-frame clones only, not all of them. The data hold approximately 140,000 clones, with about 88% observed a single time. The specimen was peripheral blood. All receptors come from a man aged 50 to 59 with active or convalescent COVID-19.

This clone is a singleton in its sample. CDR3 DNA sequence: TGTGCCAGCAGCTTCCTCACAGGGACCTACGAGCAGTACTTC. This encodes CASSFLTGTYEQYF. V gene TRBV14 combines with J gene TRBJ2-7; D might be TRBD1 (6 bases). Germline-derived CDR1 and CDR2 are SGHDN and FVKESK. V lost 5 bases and J lost 2, with 13 bases in between. There are 14 residues in the CDR3.

This chain connects TRBV9 to TRBJ2-1; no clear D. The CDR3 loop spans 15 amino acids. Per the germline V gene, CDR1 is SGDLS and CDR2 is YYNGEE. The germline V and J ends were trimmed by 4 bases and 0 bases, with 11 bases remaining between them. In nucleotides, the CDR3 is TGTGCCAGCAGCCCGATGGCGGTCTCCTACAATGAGCAGTTCTTC. It translates to CASSPMAVSYNEQFF.

The chain employs TRBV6-5 and TRBJ2-3, with D perhaps matching TRBD2 (6 bases). Germline V gene lookup returns CDR1 MNHEY and CDR2 SVGAGI. Trimming removed 8 bases from V and 1 base from J, with 16 bases in between. The CDR3 loop spans 15 amino acids. CDR3 DNA sequence: TGTGCCAGCCGCACGACTAGGACCCGCACAGATACGCAGTATTTT. Translated, it gives CASRTTRTRTDTQYF.

The V call is TRBV11-2, the J call TRBJ1-6; TRBD1 is a possible D gene (6 bases). This CDR3 spans 15 amino acids. V lost 6 bases and J lost 13, with 22 bases in between. Per the germline V gene, CDR1 is SGHAT and CDR2 is FQNNGV. For the CDR3, the DNA is TGTGCCAGCAGGTTGGGGGCCCGAAACCTACAGCCCCTCCACTTT. Residues: CASRLGARNLQPLHF. Together with reference TRBV11-2 and TRBJ1-6, the CDR3 gives the full variable domain: EAGVAQSPRYKIIEKRQSVAFWCNPISGHATLYWYQQILGQGPKLLIQFQNNGVVDDSQLPKDRFSAERLKGVDSTLKIQPAKLEDSAVYLCASRLGARNLQPLHFGNGTRLTVT.

This clone has only one observation. This chain joins TRBV7-8 and TRBJ2-3, with 11 positions matching TRBD1. Looked up from germline, CDR1 is SGHVS and CDR2 is FQNEAQ. The CDR3 runs to 16 residues. J gave up 5 bases and V 5 bases, and 9 bases lay outside the gene matches. The CDR3, as DNA: TGTGCCAGCAGCCCCGTTGCGGGACAGGGGGTAGATACGCAGTATTTT. It is translated as CASSPVAGQGVDTQYF. Complete variable domain (other parts from reference TRBV7-8 and TRBJ2-3): GAGVSQSPRYKVAKRGQDVALRCDPISGHVSLFWYQQALGQGPEFLTYFQNEAQLDKSGLPSDRFFAERPEGSVSTLKIQRTQQEDSAVYLCASSPVAGQGVDTQYFGPGTRLTVL.

V gene TRBV14 combines with J gene TRBJ2-2; D gene uncertain. Per germline, CDR1 SGHDN and CDR2 FVKESK. V was cut by 0 bases and J by 8 bases, with 10 bases left in between. CDR3 size: 14 residues. For the CDR3, the DNA is TGTGCCAGCAGCCAAGATCCGCTAGAGGGGGAGCTGTTTTTT. Encoded protein: CASSQDPLEGELFF.

This chain links TRBV6-5 with TRBJ2-1; TRBD2 might be the D (6 bases). Deletions cut 2 bases from V and 1 base from J, with 9 bases between. Germline V gene data show CDR1 as MNHEY and CDR2 as SVGAGI. This CDR3 contains 15 residues. The CDR3 region is CASSYGTLSYNEQFF. CDR3 nucleotides: TGTGCCAGCAGTTACGGGACTCTTTCCTACAATGAGCAGTTCTTC.

V is TRBV2 and J is TRBJ2-7, with D tentatively TRBD2 (5 bases). Germline CDR1 SNHLY, CDR2 FYNNEI. Trimming took off 6 bases at V and 2 bases at J, with 20 bases between the two ends. CDR3 length: 16 amino acids. CDR3 nucleotides: TGTGCCAGCAGAGCTCTTACTAGGACCTTAACCTACGAGCAGTACTTC. Translating it yields CASRALTRTLTYEQYF.

The chain is built from TRBV9 and TRBJ1-5; D unclear. This CDR3 has 13 amino acids. The V end was cut by 0 bases, the J end by 9 bases, with 10 bases between. Germline V lookup: CDR1 SGDLS, CDR2 YYNGEE. The CDR3 loop reads CASSVAPTGPQHF. In nucleotides, the CDR3 is TGTGCCAGCAGCGTAGCCCCCACTGGGCCCCAGCATTTT.

This clone was counted between two and nine times. The genes are TRBV30 and TRBJ1-3; D remains unclear. The CDR3 runs to 14 residues. CDR1 and CDR2 (germline): GTSNPN, SVGIG (reference sequence). Trimming took off 6 bases at V and 0 bases at J, with 12 bases between the two ends. The CDR3: CACTGYFSGNTIYF. In nucleotides, the CDR3 is TGTGCCTGCACGGGATACTTCTCTGGAAACACCATATATTTT.

The rearrangement joins TRBV6-2 or TRBV6-3 to TRBJ2-1, with 14 bases matching TRBD2. V lost 3 bases, J lost 6 bases, and 1 base stayed unmatched. Looked up from germline, CDR1 is MNHEY and CDR2 is SVGEGT. The CDR3 extends over 15 amino acids. The CDR3 here is CASSYGTSGSNEQFF. The CDR3 coding sequence is TGTGCCAGCAGTTATGGGACTAGCGGGAGCAATGAGCAGTTCTTC.

The CDR3 DNA reads TGTGCCAGCAGCCCGAATAGCGGGAGGGCCCTTGAGCAGTACTTC. It codes for CASSPNSGRALEQYF. This chain links TRBV11-2 with TRBJ2-7; TRBD2 agrees at 11 bases. Losses at the gene ends were 5 bases for V and 7 bases for J; bases not matched to a gene: 10. CDR1 and CDR2 (germline): SGHAT, FQNNGV. There are 15 residues in the CDR3.

This chain links TRBV5-5 with TRBJ1-3; D unresolved. Per germline, CDR1 SGHKS and CDR2 YYEKEE (reference sequence). The CDR3 contains 15 residues. Trimming took off 4 bases at V and 0 bases at J, with 11 bases between the two ends. The CDR3 DNA follows: TGTGCCAGCAGCATCGGACTGAACTCTGGAAACACCATATATTTT. Its protein product is CASSIGLNSGNTIYF.

The chain combines TRBV19 with TRBJ1-3, with 8 bases aligning to TRBD1. Germline V gives CDR1 LNHDA, CDR2 SQIVND (reference sequence). J gave up 6 bases and V 8 bases, and 9 bases lay outside the gene matches. The CDR3 runs to 14 residues. As DNA, the CDR3 is TGTGCCAGTGGCGCGGACAGGGTGAAAAACACCATATATTTT. As protein: CASGADRVKNTIYF. Full variable domain (outside the CDR3, taken from reference TRBV19 and TRBJ1-3): DGGITQSPKYLFRKEGQNVTLSCEQNLNHDAMYWYRQDPGQGLRLIYYSQIVNDFQKGDIAEGYSVSREKKESFPLTVTSAQKNPTAFYLCASGADRVKNTIYFGEGSWLTVV.

This clone came up once. V is TRBV18 and J is TRBJ2-7; TRBD1 is a possible D gene (6 bases). This CDR3 is 14 amino acids long. Trimming removed 5 bases from V and 1 base from J, with 12 bases in between. Germline V gene lookup returns CDR1 KGHSH and CDR2 LQKENI. The CDR3 sequence is CASSLQGASYEQYF. The CDR3, as DNA: TGTGCCAGCTCATTACAGGGCGCGTCCTACGAGCAGTACTTC.

The rearrangement uses TRBV5-1 and TRBJ2-3; possibly TRBD1 for D (5 bases). Looked up from germline, CDR1 is SGHRS and CDR2 is YFSETQ. CDR3 size: 15 residues. V gave up 0 bases and J gave up 4 bases, with 12 bases separating them. The CDR3 nucleotides are TGCGCCAGCAGCTTGGATGGGGCCAGGGCAGATACGCAGTATTTT. This codes for CASSLDGARADTQYF.

This chain connects TRBV24-1 to TRBJ2-7; perhaps TRBD2 as D (6 bases). The germline V gene has CDR1 KGHDR and CDR2 SFDVKD. The CDR3 extends over 13 amino acids. V gave up 9 bases and J gave up 7 bases, with 18 bases separating them. The chain's CDR3 is CATSVGGRAEQYF. The CDR3 DNA reads TGTGCCACCTCTGTGGGAGGTCGAGCAGAGCAGTACTTC.

This clone was observed once. This chain links TRBV5-1 with TRBJ2-5, with 7 bases lining up with TRBD1. The junction had 4 bases not matched to a gene; V was cut back by 4 bases and J by 4 bases. The germline CDR1 and CDR2 sequences are SGHRS and YFSETQ. CDR3 size: 13 residues. The CDR3: CASSVNRGETQYF. The CDR3 DNA is TGCGCCAGCAGCGTGAACAGGGGAGAGACCCAGTACTTC. Combining the CDR3 with reference TRBV5-1 and TRBJ2-5 gives the whole variable domain KAGVTQTPRYLIKTRGQQVTLSCSPISGHRSVSWYQQTPGQGLQFLFEYFSETQRNKGNFPGRFSGRQFSNSRSEMNVSTLELGDSALYLCASSVNRGETQYFGPGTRLLVL.

V gene TRBV6-5 combines with J gene TRBJ2-7, with TRBD1 matching 7 bases. V was clipped by 6 bases and J by 6 bases; unmatched bases: 14. This CDR3 contains 15 residues. CDR1 is MNHEY, CDR2 SVGAGI, per germline. The CDR3 loop reads CASRDIGQDPLEQYF. The CDR3 DNA sequence: TGTGCCAGCAGAGACATCGGACAGGACCCCCTCGAGCAGTACTTC.

This rearrangement joins TRBV29-1 to TRBJ2-7; TRBD1 is a possible D gene (5 bases). The CDR3 loop spans 13 amino acids. Germline V gene data show CDR1 as SQVTM and CDR2 as ANQGSEA. Between the trimmed V and J ends, which lost 6 bases and 1 base, there was a span of 13 bases. The CDR3 loop reads CSVQGIRSYEQYF. The CDR3 DNA follows: TGCAGCGTGCAGGGTATACGTTCCTACGAGCAGTACTTC.

The chain combines TRBV28 with TRBJ2-3; maybe TRBD1 (6 bases). The CDR3 has 14 amino acids. The V end was cut by 8 bases, the J end by 1 base, with 13 bases between. In germline, CDR1 is MDHEN, CDR2 SYDVKM. CDR3 in amino acids: CASDPNRGTDTQYF. Written as DNA, the CDR3 is TGTGCCAGCGACCCCAACAGGGGCACAGATACGCAGTATTTT.

The chain uses TRBV28 and TRBJ2-3; possible D gene TRBD2, 6 bases. Per the germline V gene, CDR1 is MDHEN and CDR2 is SYDVKM. Trimming left V 2 bases short and J 1 base short, with 10 bases between. The CDR3 consists of 15 residues. Here the CDR3 DNA reads TGTGCCAGCAGTTTAGGGGGGACGGGCACAGATACGCAGTATTTT. It is translated as CASSLGGTGTDTQYF.

The V call is TRBV18, the J call TRBJ2-3; 13 nucleotides match TRBD2. After removal of 4 bases from V and 3 bases from J, the junction contained 7 bases not matched to a gene. The CDR3 has 17 amino acids. CDR1 and CDR2 (germline): KGHSH, LQKENI. The CDR3: CASSQGLAGEGTDTQYF. The DNA of the CDR3 is TGTGCCAGCTCACAAGGACTAGCGGGAGAAGGGACAGATACGCAGTATTTT.